One sample yielded the 9 T cell receptor beta chains listed below, sequenced in a study of shared clonotypes between healthy human individuals. Terminally differentiated effector memory CD45RA+ cells were excluded from the naive CD8 cells, which were CD45RO-negative and positively selected for CCR7. Profiled with immunoSEQ multiplex PCR; TCRdb holds only in-frame clones, not every one. The sample has about 1.9 million clones, around 93% seen once. Sequencing was done on a sample of naive CD8+ T cells from PBMCs. These receptors were collected from a man younger than 35 in good health. Some clones in this sample may be carry-over from other donors' samples.

This clone was observed once. The chain carries TRBV19 and TRBJ1-4, with D possibly being TRBD1 (5 bases). V lost 8 bases, J lost 10 bases, and 20 bases lay in between. CDR1 LNHDA and CDR2 SQIVND come from the germline V gene (reference sequence). The CDR3 runs 14 residues. The CDR3 sequence: CASLPRTGQRKLFF. Written as DNA, the CDR3 is TGTGCCAGTCTCCCCCGCACAGGCCAGCGAAAACTGTTTTTT.

The rearrangement links TRBV4-3 to TRBJ2-7; unclear D gene. There are 16 residues in the CDR3. CDR1 is LGHNA, CDR2 YSLEER, per germline. The V end was cut by 0 bases, the J end by 0 bases, with 12 bases between. CDR3 residues: CASSQDRRLSSYEQYF. The CDR3 coding sequence is TGCGCCAGCAGCCAAGATCGAAGACTTAGCTCCTACGAGCAGTACTTC.

This chain links TRBV6-5 with TRBJ2-1; unclear D gene. The CDR3 is 11 residues long. In germline, CDR1 is MNHEY, CDR2 SVGAGI. V dropped 4 bases and J dropped 8 bases, with 6 bases sitting between them. CDR3 coding DNA: TGTGCCAGCAGTTTTGGGGATGAGCAGTTCTTC. Translating it yields CASSFGDEQFF.

The chain recombines TRBV5-8 with TRBJ2-7; no clear D gene. V was trimmed by 7 bases and J by 7 bases, leaving 9 bases between them. CDR1 SGHTS and CDR2 YDEGEE come from the germline V gene. The CDR3 is made up of 10 amino acids. CDR3 sequence: CASPVGEQYF. The CDR3 DNA sequence: TGTGCCAGCCCGGTGGGAGAGCAGTACTTC.

This chain connects TRBV28 to TRBJ2-6, with D perhaps given as TRBD1 or TRBD2 (5 bases each). V lost 2 bases and J 0 bases, leaving 11 bases between the germline ends. Looked up from germline, CDR1 is MDHEN and CDR2 is SYDVKM. The CDR3 consists of 17 residues. The DNA for the CDR3 is TGTGCCAGCAGTTTAGGGGACGGAAACTCTGGGGCCAACGTCCTGACTTTC. Its translation is CASSLGDGNSGANVLTF. The full variable domain, with the rest looked up from reference TRBV28 and TRBJ2-6, is DVKVTQSSRYLVKRTGEKVFLECVQDMDHENMFWYRQDPGLGLRLIYFSYDVKMKEKGDIPEGYSVSREKKERFSLILESASTNQTSMYLCASSLGDGNSGANVLTFGAGSRLTVL.

CDR3 amino acids: CASRPVPTPYEQYF. CDR3 nucleotides: TGTGCCAGCAGACCCGTTCCAACCCCCTACGAGCAGTACTTC. The V and J genes are TRBV6-1 and TRBJ2-7; no clear D gene. This CDR3 comprises 14 residues. CDR1 MNHNS and CDR2 SASEGT come from the germline V gene. The V end lost 6 bases, the J end lost 2 bases, and 14 bases lay between the germline ends.

V usage is TRBV7-6 and J usage is TRBJ2-2; TRBD1 aligns across 7 bases. Per the germline V gene, CDR1 is SGHVS and CDR2 is FNYEAQ. CDR3 length: 16 amino acids. With V trimmed by 1 base and J by 6 bases, 8 bases remained unmatched. This CDR3 reads CASSLGRQGVAGELFF. The CDR3 coding sequence is TGTGCCAGCAGCTTAGGCCGACAGGGAGTGGCCGGGGAGCTGTTTTTT.

The gene calls are TRBV11-2 and TRBJ2-7; 7 bases line up with TRBD2. Germline V CDR1 and CDR2: SGHAT, FQNNGV. The CDR3 runs 14 residues. The ends lost 8 bases at V and 2 bases at J; junction bases unmatched: 9. The CDR3 protein is CASALPSGAYEQYF. Written as DNA, the CDR3 is TGTGCCAGCGCCCTCCCTAGCGGAGCCTACGAGCAGTACTTC.

V gene TRBV25-1 combines with J gene TRBJ1-4; maybe TRBD1 (5 bases). V lost 6 bases and J 3 bases, leaving 14 bases between the germline ends. Germline CDR1 and CDR2: MGHDK and SYGVNS. This CDR3 is 15 amino acids long. This CDR3 reads CASRAGNWANEKLFF. CDR3 DNA sequence: TGTGCCAGCAGGGCAGGGAATTGGGCTAATGAAAAACTGTTTTTT.